These 2 T cell receptor beta chains were all obtained from the same sample, sequenced in a study of T cell responses to AZD1222 COVID-19 vaccine. TCRdb's table, derived via immunoSEQ multiplex PCR, lists solely in-frame clones and lacks some. The sample contains some 170,000 clones, roughly 93% of which appear only once. The sequences come from peripheral blood, collected 28 days after the second dose of the MenACWY control vaccine. Every receptor here comes from an adult who received the MenACWY meningococcal vaccine as a control.

This chain links TRBV20-1 with TRBJ1-6; no clear D. V was clipped by 0 bases and J by 17 bases, with 11 bases between them. This CDR3 has 11 residues. The germline CDR1 and CDR2 sequences are DFQATT and SNEGSKA (reference sequence). The CDR3 bases are TGCAGTGCTAGAGATTATCCAGTGATCCACTTT. Protein sequence: CSARDYPVIHF.

The chain joins TRBV27 to TRBJ1-6; D might be TRBD1 (5 bases). This CDR3 comprises 14 residues. Germline V lookup: CDR1 MNHEY, CDR2 SMNVEV (reference sequence). Trimming left V 6 bases short and J 8 bases short, with 14 bases between. Here the CDR3 reads CASSEGRAYSPLHF. As DNA, the CDR3 is TGTGCCAGCAGCGAGGGACGGGCTTATTCACCCCTCCACTTT.